This TCR beta chain stems from a study of blood T cell repertoires in COVID-19 (dated by TCRdb to about 2020). General notes on the study: Samples covering the acute and convalescent phases of COVID-19 were provided by collaborators in the United States, Italy and Spain. The prospective study material was composed of cDNA or gDNA derived from T cells, B-cell-depleted T cells, or PBMCs. Deeply sampled blood TCRbeta repertoires from subjects exposed to, actively infected with, or recovered from COVID-19 were included in the dataset. The repertoires were released in a freely available public database intended as a resource for research on the immune response to SARS-CoV-2. Samples were obtained from the ongoing ImmuneRACE study (first 160 participants) and from 1,254 subjects provided by 6 global collaborators. The sample metadata nearly always contained a de-identified subject ID, COVID-19 status, age in years and sex. Where available, HLA class I and class II types were obtained from metadata supplied by the sample provider rather than from assay-based typing. The paper's findings and limits, for the study overall: Clinical and demographic metadata were provided uncurated, with the amount varying by source and participant.

Reading the germline V gene (reference sequence) gives CDR1 SGHNT and CDR2 YYREEE. Ends trimmed: V by 0 bases, J by 4 bases; bases unmatched to a gene: 13. The CDR3, from cysteine to phenylalanine, totals 18 residues. Here the CDR3 DNA is all that survives: 54 bases in frame from base 1. Collaborating institutions collected whole blood in K2EDTA tubes following their own protocols. For TCRbeta analysis, collaborators shipped samples as frozen whole blood, isolated PBMCs, or DNA extracted from either of those sample types. TCRbeta CDR3 regions were amplified from genomic DNA by means of the immunoSEQ Assay, a bias-controlled multiplex PCR. As for the original processing: The number of nucleated cells in each sample was estimated from the amplification of reference gene primers within the assay. To quantify the absolute abundance of each unique TCRbeta CDR3 rearrangement, sequence reads were collapsed and filtered. For each sample, productive Simpson clonality was calculated as the square root of Simpson's diversity index across productive rearrangements. TCRdb took this table from immuneACCESS and kept in-frame rearrangements with V and J called. Such tables lack part of the clones; where checked against another copy, unresolved V genes explain under half of the gap, and the rest is unexplained. For V, J and clone size, that table is used; D and trimming come from the DNA. The sample table shows fewer than 150,000 clones, and 60% to 85% are seen once. Clones ranked in the top ten supply 20% to 25% of the sample.

For this clone: Its recognized antigen is unknown. Base quality data are lacking; no much larger clone is found one base away.

The TCR originated in a man older than 75 with acute or convalescent COVID-19. This chain joins TRBV5-4 to TRBJ2-3; TRBD1 agrees with 8 junctional bases. Sequencing was carried out using peripheral blood. The CDR3 reads CASSLGTGLVRSPDTQYF. The nucleotide sequence is given as TGTGCCAGCAGCTTGGGGACAGGGTTGGTGAGGAGTCCAGATACGCAGTATTTT. With all but the CDR3 taken from the reference TRBV5-4 and TRBJ2-3 genes, the full variable domain is: ETGVTQSPTHLIKTRGQQVTLRCSSQSGHNTVSWYQQALGQGPQFIFQYYREEENGRGNFPPRFSGLQFPNYSSELNVNALELDDSALYLCASSLGTGLVRSPDTQYFGPGTRLTVL.